A single sample gave rise to the 30 T cell receptor beta chains below, sequenced in a study of T cells of healthy individuals. TCRdb redid the calling of the 5' RACE reads with MiXCR, one entry per CDR3 protein. The table lists about 82,000 distinct CDR3 sequences, more than 4.5% of them singletons. Every receptor here comes from a female donor in good health.

V and J are TRBV25-1 and TRBJ2-7; possibly TRBD2 for D (6 bases). V lost 3 bases to trimming and J lost 9 bases, with 21 bases between them. Germline lookup yields CDR1 MGHDK and CDR2 SYGVNS. There are 15 residues in the CDR3. The CDR3 DNA reads TGTGCCAGCAGTGATCTCCCGGGACTCGCATTCGGGCAGTACTTC. Translated: CASSDLPGLAFGQYF.

This clonotype was seen repeatedly, ten times or more. The rearrangement links TRBV6-5 to TRBJ1-2, with D possibly being TRBD1 (5 bases). Trimming took 2 bases from V and 6 from J, leaving 16 bases between them. Per the germline V gene, CDR1 is MNHEY and CDR2 is SVGAGI. The CDR3 contains 15 residues. CDR3 nucleotide sequence: TGTGCCAGCAGTTACGAGAGGGGCCCTCCGCATGGCTACACCTTC. It yields the protein CASSYERGPPHGYTF.

The rearrangement links TRBV5-4 to TRBJ1-5; D gene unclear. The CDR3 consists of 16 residues. Germline V gives CDR1 SGHNT, CDR2 YYREEE (reference sequence). Trimming stripped 0 bases from V and 6 bases from J, with 16 bases between. CDR3 loop: CASSLAAGGPTQPQHF. In DNA form, the CDR3 reads TGTGCCAGCAGCTTGGCGGCCGGCGGGCCCACTCAGCCCCAGCATTTT.

This clonotype showed up just a few times. The chain links TRBV4-2 to TRBJ1-2, with 9 positions matching TRBD1. V dropped 4 bases and J dropped 5; count of bases not matched to a gene: 8. There are 15 residues in the CDR3. Germline V gene lookup returns CDR1 LGHNA and CDR2 YNFKEQ. For the CDR3, the DNA is TGTGCCAGCAGCCCCAGCAAGGACAGGGGTTATGGCTACACCTTC. Encoded protein: CASSPSKDRGYGYTF.

This clonotype was seen at least ten times. This chain uses TRBV5-1 with TRBJ2-7; no clear D. Germline-derived CDR1 and CDR2 are SGHRS and YFSETQ. The CDR3 length is 14 residues. V was trimmed by 0 bases and J by 2 bases, leaving 9 bases between them. The CDR3 sequence is CASSLEKGPYEQYF. The DNA for the CDR3 is TGCGCCAGCAGCTTGGAAAAGGGTCCCTACGAGCAGTACTTC.

This clonotype was seen at least ten times. In DNA, the CDR3 is TGCAGTGCTAGGGACCTGACAGGGACCTACAATGAGCAGTTCTTC. Its translation is CSARDLTGTYNEQFF. The chain joins TRBV20-1 to TRBJ2-1, with 7 bases that match TRBD1. V gave up 3 bases and J gave up 2 bases; unmatched junction bases: 7. CDR3 length: 15 residues. The germline V gene encodes CDR1 DFQATT and CDR2 SNEGSKA (reference sequence).

This clonotype was seen at least ten times. The V and J genes are TRBV5-1 and TRBJ2-5; the match to TRBD1 covers 8 bases. V shed 4 bases, J shed 5 bases, and the junction held 10 bases outside the gene matches. The germline V gene has CDR1 SGHRS and CDR2 YFSETQ. This CDR3 region has 15 residues. CDR3 in DNA: TGCGCCAGCAGCCCGGGTGGACAGGGCTTGGAGACCCAGTACTTC. This codes for CASSPGGQGLETQYF.

This clonotype came up many times. For the CDR3, the DNA is TGCAGCGTTGAAGATCGTCAGGGGCCCTACAATGAGCAGTTCTTC. It specifies CSVEDRQGPYNEQFF. The chain combines TRBV29-1 with TRBJ2-1, with D possibly matching TRBD1 (6 bases). Germline CDR1 reads SQVTM; CDR2 reads ANQGSEA. The ends were cut back, 0 bases at V and 2 bases at J, with 11 bases in the middle. The CDR3 is 15 amino acids.

In DNA form, the CDR3 reads TGTGCCAGCAGTTCCCCTGGGACAGTCAGCTCCTACGAGCAGTACTTC. Protein: CASSSPGTVSSYEQYF. V is TRBV12-3 or TRBV12-4 and J is TRBJ2-7; 7 positions match TRBD1. The CDR3 has 16 residues. V was clipped by 4 bases and J by 0 bases; unmatched bases: 9.

The chain is built from TRBV5-1 and TRBJ1-5; D is unclear. With 4 bases removed from V and 10 bases from J, the gap between germline ends came to 21 bases. CDR1 and CDR2 (germline): SGHRS, YFSETQ. This CDR3 is built from 15 residues. CDR3 protein: CASSLGKNRFSPQHF. The CDR3 nucleotides read TGCGCCAGCAGCCTCGGAAAGAACCGATTTAGCCCCCAGCATTTT.

This clonotype was recorded at least ten times. The gene calls are TRBV18 and TRBJ2-1, with TRBD2 as a possible D gene (6 bases). The germline V gene has CDR1 KGHSH and CDR2 LQKENI. Trimming left V 3 bases short and J 10 bases short, with 7 bases between. The CDR3 has 11 amino acids. DNA for the CDR3: TGTGCCAGCTCACCGAGCGGGGAGCAGTTCTTC. This encodes CASSPSGEQFF.

This clonotype was seen only a few times. The gene calls are TRBV19 and TRBJ2-3; 8 bases map to TRBD2. CDR1 is LNHDA, CDR2 SQIVND, per germline (reference sequence). This CDR3 region has 14 residues. J was trimmed by 10 bases and V by 6 bases; bases with no gene match: 12. The CDR3 bases are TGTGCCAGTAGGGGACGGGAGGGCCAGGGCGCGCAGTATTTT. It yields the protein CASRGREGQGAQYF.

The V call is TRBV28, the J call TRBJ1-1; no clear D gene. CDR1 MDHEN and CDR2 SYDVKM come from the germline V gene. V shed 7 bases and J shed 0 bases, with 9 bases lying between them. The CDR3 has 13 residues. CDR3 DNA sequence: TGTGCCAGCAACTCCCGGGTGAACACTGAAGCTTTCTTT. This encodes CASNSRVNTEAFF.

This clonotype was picked up a small number of times. The rearrangement uses TRBV20-1 and TRBJ2-1; D is ambiguous. V shed 0 bases and J shed 2 bases, with 8 bases lying between them. The CDR3 length is 14 residues. The germline gives CDR1 DFQATT, CDR2 SNEGSKA (reference sequence). The CDR3 coding sequence is TGCAGTGCTAGAGAGGGCCTTACCTACAATGAGCAGTTCTTC. Translated, it gives CSAREGLTYNEQFF.

Ten or more counts support this clonotype. The chain combines TRBV7-2 with TRBJ1-1; D ambiguous. V shed 5 bases and J shed 0 bases, with 10 bases lying between them. Germline CDR1 is SGHTA and CDR2 is FQGNSA. This CDR3 has 14 residues. CDR3 nucleotides: TGTGCCAGCAGCGCACACAGCCTGAACACTGAAGCTTTCTTT. Its translation is CASSAHSLNTEAFF.

Many counts were recorded for this clonotype. The chain links TRBV6-2 or TRBV6-3 to TRBJ1-5; D ambiguous. The germline V and J ends were trimmed by 2 bases and 4 bases, with 9 bases remaining between them. The CDR3 has 14 residues. Germline V gives CDR1 MNHEY, CDR2 SVGEGT. For the CDR3, the DNA is TGTGCCAGCAGTTACGGGGATACGAATCAGCCCCAGCATTTT. Translation: CASSYGDTNQPQHF.

This clonotype was detected a few times. The V gene is TRBV5-1, the J gene TRBJ2-1; no reliable D call. V was clipped by 0 bases and J by 5 bases, with 6 bases between them. The CDR3 totals 13 residues. Germline V gene lookup returns CDR1 SGHRS and CDR2 YFSETQ. The chain's CDR3 is CASSLVVDNEQFF. DNA for the CDR3: TGCGCCAGCAGCTTGGTGGTAGACAATGAGCAGTTCTTC.

The chain couples TRBV14 to TRBJ2-1, with TRBD1 matching 12 bases. The trim removed 4 bases at V and 8 bases at J, leaving 15 bases unmatched. This CDR3 is built from 18 residues. The germline V gene has CDR1 SGHDN and CDR2 FVKESK. The CDR3 DNA follows: TGTGCCAGCAGCCCTACCCCCGGGACAGGGGGCAGCGGTCATGAGCAGTTCTTC. This sequence encodes CASSPTPGTGGSGHEQFF.

The table lists this clonotype with many counts. This chain uses TRBV29-1 with TRBJ1-4, with a weak D call TRBD1 (6 bases). V was shortened by 5 bases and J by 5 bases, with 18 bases between the two germline ends. CDR3 size: 15 residues. CDR1 and CDR2 (germline): SQVTM, ANQGSEA. CDR3 amino acids: CSVRTVAGRNEKLFF. In DNA, the CDR3 is TGCAGCGTTAGGACAGTGGCCGGCCGGAATGAAAAACTGTTTTTT.

Of note for this clonotype: A read error is possible here, since a much larger clone lies one base away. The genes are TRBV7-7 and TRBJ2-1, with 9 bases that match TRBD1. Germline values: CDR1 SSHAT, CDR2 FNYEAQ (reference sequence). The CDR3 length is 15 residues. CDR3 sequence reads: CASSPTGGSCNEQFF. The CDR3 nucleotides are TGTGCTAGCAGTCCTACAGGGGGCTCCTGCAATGAGCAGTTCTTC.

Many counts were recorded for this clonotype. This rearrangement joins TRBV6-2 or TRBV6-3 to TRBJ2-3; D perhaps matches TRBD2 (6 bases). V lost 6 bases and J 2 bases, leaving 21 bases between the germline ends. The CDR3 consists of 17 residues. Germline assignment: CDR1 MNHEY and CDR2 SVGEGT. Here the CDR3 DNA reads TGTGCCAGCAGCCCACCTCGGCGGGGCCGTTACACAGATACGCAGTATTTT. Its protein is CASSPPRRGRYTDTQYF.

There are many counts of this clonotype. The chain is built from TRBV29-1 and TRBJ2-1; 9 nucleotides align to TRBD2. Germline values: CDR1 SQVTM, CDR2 ANQGSEA. V was pared by 2 bases and J by 2 bases, with 10 bases of the junction left unmatched. The length of the CDR3 is 17 residues. The CDR3 DNA reads as TGCAGCGTTGAAAGTGATGGGCTAGCGGGACCCTACAATGAGCAGTTCTTC. Its protein product is CSVESDGLAGPYNEQFF.

This clonotype has at least ten counts. The genes are TRBV7-4 and TRBJ1-3; D is uncertain. The CDR3 runs to 15 residues. The germline CDR1 and CDR2 sequences are SGHVT and SQSDAQ. Trimming removed 1 base at V and 2 bases at J, with 9 bases between. The CDR3 sequence: CASSLVTDAGNTIYF. CDR3 sequence (DNA): TGTGCCAGCAGCTTAGTCACCGACGCTGGAAACACCATATATTTT.

The rearrangement joins TRBV6-6 to TRBJ1-1, with a possible D match to TRBD1 (5 bases). Deletions cut 4 bases from V and 0 bases from J, with 18 bases between. The CDR3 has 17 amino acids. Looked up from germline, CDR1 is MNHNY and CDR2 is SVGAGI (reference sequence). CDR3 bases: TGTGCCAGCAGTTTTGACAGAGAAAGGGGATTGAACACTGAAGCTTTCTTT. Translation: CASSFDRERGLNTEAFF.

The sample holds many counts of this clonotype. The chain employs TRBV7-8 and TRBJ2-1; the match to TRBD2 covers 15 bases. CDR1 is SGHVS, CDR2 FQNEAQ, per germline. The CDR3 length is 15 residues. V was pared by 4 bases and J by 7 bases, with 2 bases of the junction left unmatched. This chain's CDR3 is CASSSGLAGGNEQFF. CDR3 DNA sequence: TGTGCCAGCAGCTCGGGACTAGCGGGAGGAAATGAGCAGTTCTTC.

This chain joins TRBV20-1 and TRBJ1-1, with D perhaps TRBD1 (5 bases). Trimming took off 5 bases at V and 4 bases at J, with 17 bases between the two ends. The CDR3 is 14 amino acids. The germline V gene encodes CDR1 DFQATT and CDR2 SNEGSKA (reference sequence). This CDR3 is CSAQKGTVSTEAFF. The DNA of the CDR3 is TGCAGTGCTCAAAAGGGGACGGTGAGCACTGAAGCTTTCTTT.

This clonotype was seen repeatedly, ten times or more. The DNA for the CDR3 is TGTGCCAGCAGCTCGCGCGGTCCGATCGAGCTAGCCAAAAACATTCAGTACTTC. Translated: CASSSRGPIELAKNIQYF. The J gene is TRBJ2-4, the V gene TRBV7-2; D not certain. From germline, CDR1 is SGHTA and CDR2 FQGNSA. Trimming stripped 4 bases from V and 0 bases from J, with 19 bases between. This CDR3 comprises 18 residues.

This clonotype came up a few times. This chain uses TRBV29-1 with TRBJ2-5; 12 nucleotides align to TRBD1. Germline values: CDR1 SQVTM, CDR2 ANQGSEA. J was trimmed by 6 bases and V by 7 bases; bases with no gene match: 6. The CDR3 consists of 13 residues. For the CDR3, the DNA is TGCAGCGCAGGGACAGGGGGCGGACAGACCCAGTACTTC. This gives the protein CSAGTGGGQTQYF.

This clonotype was detected ten times or more. This CDR3 reads CSALGLAGRYRTTDTQYF. DNA for the CDR3: TGCAGTGCCCTGGGGCTAGCGGGCAGATATAGGACCACAGATACGCAGTATTTT. This chain joins TRBV20-1 and TRBJ2-3; 8 bases fit TRBD2. Unmatched junction bases numbered 19, after V lost 6 bases and J lost 2 bases. The germline V gene has CDR1 DFQATT and CDR2 SNEGSKA (reference sequence). The length of the CDR3 is 18 residues.

This clonotype came up many times. The chain joins TRBV6-1 to TRBJ1-1; D unclear. Germline V gene sequence: CDR1 MNHNS, CDR2 SASEGT. Trimming shortened V by 0 bases and J by 1 base, and 9 bases separated the two germline ends. The CDR3 extends over 15 amino acids. CDR3 coding DNA: TGTGCCAGCAGTGAAGCAGCTGAGGGGAACACTGAAGCTTTCTTT. Its translation: CASSEAAEGNTEAFF.